A single sample gave rise to the 4 T cell receptor beta chains below, sequenced in a study of T cell responses to AZD1222 COVID-19 vaccine. Profiling relied on immunoSEQ multiplex PCR, and the TCRdb table lists in-frame clones only, not all of them. The sample contains about 140,000 clones, just over 90% of which appear only once. Source: peripheral blood, taken 28 days after the second AZD1222 dose. The receptors stem from an adult who received the AZD1222 COVID-19 vaccine.

The chain carries TRBV27 and TRBJ2-3; the D gene is possibly TRBD2 (5 bases). This CDR3 spans 14 amino acids. The germline V and J ends were trimmed by 6 bases and 2 bases, with 12 bases remaining between them. The germline V gene encodes CDR1 MNHEY and CDR2 SMNVEV (reference sequence). CDR3 residues: CASSSRGFTDTQYF. CDR3 DNA: TGTGCCAGCAGCAGTCGAGGGTTCACAGATACGCAGTATTTT.

The chain is built from TRBV4-2 and TRBJ2-1, with 10 bases fitting TRBD1. From germline, CDR1 is LGHNA and CDR2 YNFKEQ. The length of the CDR3 is 17 residues. The junction had 5 bases not matched to a gene; V was cut back by 1 base and J by 2 bases. In nucleotides, the CDR3 is TGTGCCAGCAGCCAAGCCCAGGGGACAGGGGCCTACAATGAGCAGTTCTTC. Translating gives CASSQAQGTGAYNEQFF.

The genes are TRBV7-8 and TRBJ2-5; D call uncertain. The CDR3 sequence is 15 residues long. With 3 bases removed from V and 5 bases from J, the gap between germline ends came to 16 bases. The germline V gene has CDR1 SGHVS and CDR2 FQNEAQ. The CDR3 loop reads CASSFLGALMETQYF. DNA for the CDR3: TGTGCCAGCAGCTTTCTTGGAGCGCTGATGGAGACCCAGTACTTC.

This chain links TRBV2 with TRBJ2-5; TRBD2 agrees at 8 bases. The germline CDR1 and CDR2 sequences are SNHLY and FYNNEI. J was trimmed by 2 bases and V by 8 bases; bases with no gene match: 16. This CDR3 has 17 residues. The CDR3 sequence is CASSQAGGFRGQETQYF. CDR3 nucleotide sequence: TGTGCCAGCTCTCAGGCGGGGGGCTTCCGGGGACAAGAGACCCAGTACTTC.